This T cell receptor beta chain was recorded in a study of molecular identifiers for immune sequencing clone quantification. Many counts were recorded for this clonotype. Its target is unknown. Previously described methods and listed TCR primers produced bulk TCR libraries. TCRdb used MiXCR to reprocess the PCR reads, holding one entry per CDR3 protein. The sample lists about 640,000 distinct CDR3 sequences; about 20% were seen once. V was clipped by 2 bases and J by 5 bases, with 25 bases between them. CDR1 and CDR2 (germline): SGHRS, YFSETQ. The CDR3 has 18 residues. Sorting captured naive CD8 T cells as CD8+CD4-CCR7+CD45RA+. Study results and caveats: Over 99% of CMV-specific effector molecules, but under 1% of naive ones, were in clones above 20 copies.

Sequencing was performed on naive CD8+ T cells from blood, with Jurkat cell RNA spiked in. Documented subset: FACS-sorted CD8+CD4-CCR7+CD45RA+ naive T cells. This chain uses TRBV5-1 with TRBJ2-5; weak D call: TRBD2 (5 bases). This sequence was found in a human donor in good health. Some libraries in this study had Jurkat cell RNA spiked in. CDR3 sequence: CASSLSGELVEVIETQYF. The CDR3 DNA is TGCGCCAGCAGCTTAAGTGGGGAGCTTGTCGAAGTGATTGAGACCCAGTACTTC.